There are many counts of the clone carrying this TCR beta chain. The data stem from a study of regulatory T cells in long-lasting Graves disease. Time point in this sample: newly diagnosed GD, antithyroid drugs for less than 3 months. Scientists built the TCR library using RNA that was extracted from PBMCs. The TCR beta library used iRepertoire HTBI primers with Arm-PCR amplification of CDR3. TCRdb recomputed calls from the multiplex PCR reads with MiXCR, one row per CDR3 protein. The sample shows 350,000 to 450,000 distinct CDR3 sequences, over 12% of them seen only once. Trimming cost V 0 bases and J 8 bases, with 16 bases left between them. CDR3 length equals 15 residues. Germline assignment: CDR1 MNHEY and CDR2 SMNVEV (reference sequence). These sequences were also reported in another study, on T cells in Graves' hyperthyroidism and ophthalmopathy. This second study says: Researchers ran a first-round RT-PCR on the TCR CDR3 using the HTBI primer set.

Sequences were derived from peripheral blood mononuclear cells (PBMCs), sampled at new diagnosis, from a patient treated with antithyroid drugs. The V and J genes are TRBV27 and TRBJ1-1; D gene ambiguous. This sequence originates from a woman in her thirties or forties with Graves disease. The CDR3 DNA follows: TGTGCCAGCAGTTTATCCGAGGCAACGTCGGCGGAAGCTTTCTTT. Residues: CASSLSEATSAEAFF.